The 20 T cell receptor beta chains given below trace back to one sample, sequenced in a study of T cell repertoires in cytomegalovirus infection. In TCRdb, the reads were re-called with MiXCR into one record per CDR3 protein. Here the sample spans hundreds of thousands of distinct CDR3 sequences, about two fifths being singletons. No antigen has been assigned to these receptors. The source was cultured PBMCs, collected from culture after CMV antigen stimulation. The source of these receptors is a human donor in good health (CMV status not recorded). Some clones in this sample may be carry-over from other donors' samples.

The chain couples TRBV7-2 to TRBJ2-1; D remains ambiguous. The CDR3 extends over 12 amino acids. Germline V gives CDR1 SGHTA, CDR2 FQGNSA. V lost 4 bases to trimming and J lost 9 bases, with 10 bases between them. The CDR3 loop is CASSSMWVEQFF. The CDR3 DNA reads as TGTGCCAGCAGCTCCATGTGGGTTGAGCAGTTCTTC.

V and J are TRBV27 and TRBJ2-7, with TRBD2 matching over 7 bases. Germline V gives CDR1 MNHEY, CDR2 SMNVEV (reference sequence). CDR3 length: 15 amino acids. Trimming at V came to 8 bases and at J to 1 base, leaving 11 bases not matched to a gene. CDR3 coding DNA: TGTGCCAGCTGGAGGGGAGGGGTCACGTCCTACGAGCAGTACTTC. It specifies CASWRGGVTSYEQYF.

The J gene is TRBJ2-7, the V gene TRBV6-2 or TRBV6-3; TRBD1 or TRBD2 may be the D gene (5 bases each). The CDR3 is 13 amino acids. Germline-derived CDR1 and CDR2 are MNHEY and SVGEGT. V was pared by 9 bases and J by 0 bases, with 12 bases between. The CDR3: CASGDVSSYEQYF. In DNA form, the CDR3 reads TGTGCCAGTGGGGACGTCAGCTCCTACGAGCAGTACTTC.

This clonotype was seen more than once but under ten times. In DNA form, the CDR3 reads TGCGCCAGCAGCAAGGGACTAGCGGGCCTCACCGGGGAGCTGTTTTTT. It translates to CASSKGLAGLTGELFF. The V gene is TRBV4-1, the J gene TRBJ2-2, with 12 bases aligning to TRBD2. The CDR3 consists of 16 residues. Germline values: CDR1 MGHRA, CDR2 YSYEKL. Trimming cost V 5 bases and J 4 bases; bases outside gene matches: 5.

The chain joins TRBV12-3 or TRBV12-4 to TRBJ2-1, with 8 bases lining up with TRBD2. V gave up 5 bases and J gave up 0 bases; unmatched junction bases: 6. CDR3 length: 16 amino acids. CDR3 protein: CASSKIAGPSYNEQFF. For the CDR3, the DNA is TGTGCCAGCAGTAAAATAGCGGGGCCCTCCTACAATGAGCAGTTCTTC.

V gene TRBV2 combines with J gene TRBJ1-6; no definite D call. Germline lookup yields CDR1 SNHLY and CDR2 FYNNEI. The CDR3 length is 13 residues. Trimming removed 7 bases at V and 5 bases at J, with 9 bases between. The CDR3 DNA follows: TGTGCCAGCAAGTCGTCGGATAATTCACCCCTCCACTTT. It specifies CASKSSDNSPLHF.

As for this clonotype: A read error may produce the germline difference seen at one junction end. This rearrangement joins TRBV6-1 to TRBJ2-1; 8 nucleotides match TRBD2. Per the germline V gene, CDR1 is MNHNS and CDR2 is SASEGT. The CDR3 covers 13 residues. CDR3 sequence reads: CDSSLSGSYEQFF. For the CDR3, the DNA is TGTGACAGCAGTTTAAGCGGGAGTTATGAGCAGTTCTTC.

The V and J genes are TRBV19 and TRBJ1-2; D ambiguous. The germline gives CDR1 LNHDA, CDR2 SQIVND (reference sequence). The CDR3 is 15 amino acids. V lost 3 bases, J lost 1 base, and 12 bases lay in between. In DNA, the CDR3 is TGTGCCAGTAGTATTGGTTGGGGATATAACTATGGCTACACCTTC. Its protein is CASSIGWGYNYGYTF.

This chain uses TRBV12-5 with TRBJ2-5; D is perhaps TRBD1 (5 bases). Trimming pared 0 bases from V and 1 base from J, leaving 9 bases between. CDR1 and CDR2 from the germline V gene are LGHNT and FRNRAP. This CDR3 is 15 amino acids long. Here the CDR3 reads CASGLVKGIQETQYF. CDR3 in DNA: TGTGCTAGTGGTTTGGTAAAGGGGATCCAAGAGACCCAGTACTTC.

The chain carries TRBV14 and TRBJ2-1, with a weak D call TRBD2 (6 bases). The CDR3 sequence is 14 residues long. Germline CDR1 and CDR2: SGHDN and FVKESK. V was pared by 1 base and J by 8 bases, with 12 bases between. Here the CDR3 reads CASSQGWGDDEQFF. Written as DNA, the CDR3 is TGTGCCAGCAGCCAAGGTTGGGGGGACGATGAGCAGTTCTTC.

The J gene is TRBJ1-5, the V gene TRBV19, with D possibly TRBD1 on 5 matching bases. Looked up from germline, CDR1 is LNHDA and CDR2 is SQIVND (reference sequence). The CDR3 runs 17 residues. Trimming shortened V by 4 bases and J by 0 bases, and 16 bases separated the two germline ends. The CDR3 region is CASSTRDRLYSNQPQHF. CDR3 coding DNA: TGTGCCAGTAGTACCCGGGACCGATTGTATAGCAATCAGCCCCAGCATTTT.

The V call is TRBV11-2, the J call TRBJ2-7; 13 bases are a match to TRBD2. CDR1 and CDR2 from the germline V gene are SGHAT and FQNNGV. The CDR3 sequence is 16 residues long. With V trimmed by 0 bases and J by 1 base, 0 bases remained unmatched. CDR3 residues: CASSLELAGGSYEQYF. Here the CDR3 DNA reads TGTGCCAGCAGCTTAGAACTAGCGGGAGGGTCCTACGAGCAGTACTTC.

A single count supports this clonotype. The chain couples TRBV4-3 to TRBJ2-4; 9 positions agree with TRBD1. The CDR3 has 13 amino acids. The germline V gene has CDR1 LGHNA and CDR2 YSLEER. Unmatched junction bases numbered 2, after V lost 4 bases and J lost 7 bases. CDR3 residues: CASSRDRGNIQYF. The CDR3 DNA sequence: TGCGCCAGCAGCCGAGACAGGGGGAACATTCAGTACTTC.

This clonotype was counted a few times. The V gene is TRBV27, the J gene TRBJ2-1, with TRBD1 matching over 7 bases. The V segment lost 5 bases and the J segment 8 bases; nucleotides outside the gene matches: 9. Per the germline V gene, CDR1 is MNHEY and CDR2 is SMNVEV (reference sequence). The CDR3 runs to 14 residues. This CDR3 is CASSEGAPLDEQFF. The CDR3 DNA reads as TGTGCCAGCAGTGAGGGGGCACCCTTAGATGAGCAGTTCTTC.

In its sample, this clonotype was seen a few times. The V call is TRBV7-6, the J call TRBJ1-1; D unclear. The germline CDR1 and CDR2 sequences are SGHVS and FNYEAQ. V lost 5 bases and J 7 bases, leaving 14 bases between the germline ends. The CDR3 contains 13 residues. As DNA, the CDR3 is TGTGCCAGCAGCGAGGCAGTAGTCGGTGAAGCTTTCTTT. It is translated as CASSEAVVGEAFF.

This clonotype was recorded at least ten times. V usage is TRBV7-2 and J usage is TRBJ2-7; TRBD2 matches 10 bases. J gave up 3 bases and V 5 bases, and 13 bases lay outside the gene matches. Per germline, CDR1 SGHTA and CDR2 FQGNSA. The length of the CDR3 is 17 residues. CDR3 sequence (DNA): TGTGCCAGCAGCAGCGGGGGGGGGCGCGGGAACGGCTACGAGCAGTACTTC. Amino acid sequence: CASSSGGGRGNGYEQYF.

This clonotype has only a few counts. The V gene is TRBV7-9, the J gene TRBJ2-7, with D possibly being TRBD2 (5 bases). This CDR3 comprises 15 residues. Germline lookup yields CDR1 SEHNR and CDR2 FQNEAQ (reference sequence). Trimming removed 0 bases from V and 6 bases from J, with 15 bases in between. In DNA form, the CDR3 reads TGTGCCAGCAGCTTAGCGGGAGCCGTCCCGGGCGAGCAGTACTTC. It translates to CASSLAGAVPGEQYF.

V gene TRBV4-2 combines with J gene TRBJ2-3; 11 bases are a match to TRBD2. This CDR3 is 19 amino acids long. With V trimmed by 0 bases and J by 4 bases, 12 bases remained unmatched. The germline gives CDR1 LGHNA, CDR2 YNFKEQ. The chain's CDR3 is CASSQELGLADPRADTQYF. DNA of the CDR3: TGTGCCAGCAGCCAAGAGTTGGGACTAGCGGACCCGCGGGCAGATACGCAGTATTTT.

The chain couples TRBV7-4 to TRBJ2-1, with no clear D. Between the trimmed V and J ends, which lost 1 base and 7 bases, there was a span of 14 bases. The germline gives CDR1 SGHVT, CDR2 SQSDAQ. There are 15 residues in the CDR3. CDR3 loop: CASSLEIGGDNEQFF. DNA of the CDR3: TGTGCCAGCAGCTTAGAGATCGGTGGGGATAATGAGCAGTTCTTC.

The sample holds many counts of this clonotype. Likely a read error: the CDR3 ends without its conserved phenylalanine or tryptophan. The DNA is left out, because the CDR3 cannot be placed on it with certainty; the CDR3 is given as TCRdb lists it. The J gene is TRBJ1-5, the V gene TRBV7-2; the DNA was not used to check the table's D call, TRBD1. The CDR3 region is 14 residues in length, termini included. Germline V gene sequence: CDR1 SGHTA, CDR2 FQGNSA. CDR3 amino acids: CASSLSRDSPSIVI.